Each of the 15 T cell receptor beta chains below was sequenced from the same sample in a study of cytomegalovirus exposure and HLA in healthy donors. The PCR was carried out with 60 Vbeta primers and 13 Jbeta primers. TCRdb's copy holds only in-frame clones and misses some; the assay was immunoSEQ multiplex PCR. The sample lists 90,000 to 110,000 clones, 73% seen once, with over 7.5% in the top ten. The sequenced sample consisted of PBMCs. The receptor set was obtained from a man aged 35-49 years in good health and CMV-seronegative.

The chain carries TRBV7-2 and TRBJ2-2, with D possibly being TRBD2 (5 bases). The CDR3 totals 15 residues. The ends were cut back, 3 bases at V and 0 bases at J, with 8 bases in the middle. Germline V CDR1 and CDR2: SGHTA, FQGNSA. CDR3 sequence: CASSFSGTNTGELFF. The CDR3 nucleotides read TGTGCCAGCAGCTTTTCCGGGACGAACACCGGGGAGCTGTTTTTT.

The chain recombines TRBV6-6 with TRBJ1-6; TRBD1 agrees at 8 bases. Germline V gene lookup returns CDR1 MNHNY and CDR2 SVGAGI (reference sequence). With 6 bases clipped from V and 8 bases from J, the junction kept 9 bases outside the gene matches. The CDR3 is 15 amino acids. In nucleotides, the CDR3 is TGTGCCAGCAGCTCCGCTGGACAGGGTGATTCACCCCTCCACTTT. Its protein is CASSSAGQGDSPLHF.

This chain joins TRBV6-5 and TRBJ1-4, with 10 bases aligning to TRBD1. Trimming removed 4 bases from V and 7 bases from J; junction bases left unmatched: 3. The V gene's germline CDR1 is MNHEY and CDR2 SVGAGI. The CDR3 covers 14 residues. CDR3 bases: TGTGCCAGCAGTTTGGGACAGGGGTTTGAAAAACTGTTTTTT. Amino acid sequence: CASSLGQGFEKLFF.

This chain joins TRBV5-6 and TRBJ1-2; the match to TRBD1 covers 9 bases. CDR1 SGHDT and CDR2 YYEEEE come from the germline V gene. V lost 4 bases and J lost 4; bases outside the gene matches: 5. The CDR3 length is 14 residues. The CDR3 region has the DNA TGTGCCAGCAGCCGGACAGGGGACATCTATGGCTACACCTTC. Residues: CASSRTGDIYGYTF. The full variable domain, rest sourced from reference TRBV5-6 and TRBJ1-2, is DAGVTQSPTHLIKTRGQQVTLRCSPKSGHDTVSWYQQALGQGPQFIFQYYEEEERQRGNFPDRFSGHQFPNYSSELNVNALLLGDSALYLCASSRTGDIYGYTFGSGTRLTVV.

This chain links TRBV7-2 with TRBJ2-2; tentatively, D is TRBD1 (5 bases). Trimming pared 5 bases from V and 5 bases from J, leaving 12 bases between. The germline V gene has CDR1 SGHTA and CDR2 FQGNSA. The CDR3 spans 14 residues. The CDR3 loop is CASSPMGRTGELFF. As DNA, the CDR3 is TGTGCCAGCAGCCCCATGGGGCGAACCGGGGAGCTGTTTTTT.

This chain connects TRBV4-1 to TRBJ2-7; D may be TRBD1 (5 bases). The CDR3 totals 15 residues. V gave up 1 base and J gave up 1 base, with 11 bases separating them. Germline lookup yields CDR1 MGHRA and CDR2 YSYEKL. Written as DNA, the CDR3 is TGCGCCAGCAGCCAAGGGTGGTCAGGGTCCTACGAGCAGTACTTC. The encoded protein is CASSQGWSGSYEQYF.

The chain carries TRBV6-1 and TRBJ2-5; possibly TRBD2 for D (5 bases). Trimming cost V 6 bases and J 3 bases, with 8 bases left between them. This CDR3 has 12 residues. Germline V gene data show CDR1 as MNHNS and CDR2 as SASEGT. The CDR3 spells CASSRTEETQYF. The CDR3 DNA follows: TGTGCCAGCAGCAGGACTGAAGAGACCCAGTACTTC.

V is TRBV7-9 and J is TRBJ1-2, with D possibly being TRBD1 (5 bases). V lost 4 bases and J lost 3, with 9 bases in between. CDR3 length: 13 residues. Looked up from germline, CDR1 is SEHNR and CDR2 is FQNEAQ (reference sequence). CDR3 nucleotide sequence: TGTGCCAGCAGCTCAGGGCACGACTATGGCTACACCTTC. This encodes CASSSGHDYGYTF.

The V call is TRBV6-6, the J call TRBJ2-7; TRBD2 is a possible D gene (6 bases). The V end was cut by 7 bases, the J end by 2 bases, with 18 bases between. Germline values: CDR1 MNHNY, CDR2 SVGAGI (reference sequence). The CDR3 sequence is 15 residues long. CDR3 in DNA: TGTGCCAGCAAATCCTCAGGAGGGAGCGCCTACGAGCAGTACTTC. Residues: CASKSSGGSAYEQYF.

This clone has just a few counts. V gene TRBV7-9 combines with J gene TRBJ2-1; 8 bases map to TRBD1. Losses at the gene ends were 5 bases for V and 0 bases for J; bases not matched to a gene: 6. Germline V lookup: CDR1 SEHNR, CDR2 FQNEAQ (reference sequence). This CDR3 has 16 amino acids. CDR3 sequence: CASSPDQGASYNEQFF. DNA of the CDR3: TGTGCCAGCAGCCCCGATCAGGGGGCCTCCTACAATGAGCAGTTCTTC.

With respect to this clone: Additional DNA sequences in this sample encode the identical CDR3. This sequence joins TRBV19 and TRBJ2-1; D remains ambiguous. The CDR3 is 13 amino acids. Between the trimmed V and J ends, which lost 3 bases and 3 bases, there was a span of 6 bases. Germline V gene data show CDR1 as LNHDA and CDR2 as SQIVND (reference sequence). The chain's CDR3 is CASSINSYNEQFF. Here the CDR3 DNA reads TGTGCCAGTAGTATTAACAGCTACAATGAGCAGTTCTTC.

A single count supports this clone. V usage is TRBV7-9 and J usage is TRBJ2-7; 10 nucleotides match TRBD1. Germline CDR1 reads SEHNR; CDR2 reads FQNEAQ (reference sequence). The CDR3 runs 15 residues. J was trimmed by 5 bases and V by 6 bases; bases with no gene match: 10. The CDR3 DNA follows: TGTGCCAGCAGAGCCATCCGGGACAGGGGACACGAGCAGTACTTC. Residues: CASRAIRDRGHEQYF.

The chain is built from TRBV28 and TRBJ1-2; D gene uncertain. The CDR3 is made up of 15 amino acids. CDR1 is MDHEN and CDR2 is SYDVKM in the germline V gene. Deletions cut 0 bases from V and 2 bases from J, with 10 bases between. The CDR3 region is CASSLWGSENYGYTF. In nucleotides, the CDR3 is TGTGCCAGCAGTTTATGGGGCAGTGAGAACTATGGCTACACCTTC.

The V and J genes are TRBV5-1 and TRBJ2-5; D is undetermined. The germline gives CDR1 SGHRS, CDR2 YFSETQ. Deletions cut 0 bases from V and 1 base from J, with 10 bases between. CDR3 length equals 15 residues. This CDR3 is CASSLDSGLQETQYF. The CDR3 DNA reads as TGCGCCAGCAGCTTGGACTCGGGTCTCCAAGAGACCCAGTACTTC. The whole variable domain, filled in from reference TRBV5-1 and TRBJ2-5, reads KAGVTQTPRYLIKTRGQQVTLSCSPISGHRSVSWYQQTPGQGLQFLFEYFSETQRNKGNFPGRFSGRQFSNSRSEMNVSTLELGDSALYLCASSLDSGLQETQYFGPGTRLLVL.

The chain is built from TRBV30 and TRBJ1-3; TRBD1 aligns across 8 bases. This CDR3 region has 15 residues. Looked up from germline, CDR1 is GTSNPN and CDR2 is SVGIG (reference sequence). Unmatched junction bases numbered 3, after V lost 1 base and J lost 1 base. DNA of the CDR3: TGTGCCTGGAGTGCAGGGGGCTATTCTGGAAACACCATATATTTT. This gives the protein CAWSAGGYSGNTIYF. Complete variable domain (other parts from reference TRBV30 and TRBJ1-3): SQTIHQWPATLVQPVGSPLSLECTVEGTSNPNLYWYRQAAGRGLQLLFYSVGIGQISSEVPQNLSASRPQDRQFILSSKKLLLSDSGFYLCAWSAGGYSGNTIYFGEGSWLTVV.